Each of the 2 T cell receptor beta chains below was sequenced from the same sample in a study of blood T cell repertoires in COVID-19. Repertoires were generated with immunoSEQ multiplex PCR, while TCRdb's copy carries only in-frame clones and drops some. The sample records approximately 230,000 clones, approximately 90% being singletons. Sequenced: PBMCs or T cells enriched from blood (not recorded which). The receptors were sampled from a middle-aged man who had recovered from COVID-19.

The rearrangement joins TRBV2 to TRBJ2-7; D unresolved. The CDR3 is 13 residues long. The germline V gene has CDR1 SNHLY and CDR2 FYNNEI. V lost 7 bases and J 2 bases, leaving 12 bases between the germline ends. The CDR3 region has the DNA TGTGCCAGCACTGTGACATTCGCCTACGAGCAGTACTTC. Amino acids: CASTVTFAYEQYF.

This chain joins TRBV3-1 (or the pseudogene TRBV3-2) and TRBJ1-5; the D gene is possibly TRBD1 (6 bases). The CDR3 sequence is 14 residues long. The germline V and J ends were trimmed by 2 bases and 5 bases, with 10 bases remaining between them. Germline V gene lookup returns CDR1 LGHDT and CDR2 YNNKEL (reference sequence). The CDR3 here is CASSQNPGDQPQHF. For the CDR3, the DNA is TGTGCCAGCAGCCAAAACCCAGGGGATCAGCCCCAGCATTTT.